The clone carrying this T cell receptor beta chain has a handful of counts. This sample was included in a study of T-cell reconstitution after alpha-beta-depleted transplantation in children. Library preparation (for TCRbeta) was performed with unique molecular identifiers. TCRdb fed the PCR reads into MiXCR, producing one record per CDR3 protein. This sample carries fewer than 150,000 distinct CDR3 sequences, roughly 24% of them seen once, and the ten largest clones take more than 9%. The germline CDR1 and CDR2 sequences are SGHRS and YFSETQ. CDR3 size: 16 residues. The V gene lost 3 bases and the J gene lost 1 base, with 13 bases spanning the gap.

The sample was PBMCs, mostly from graft donor cells, taken 180 days after TCRalphabeta/CD19-depleted stem cell transplant. This clonotype was sampled from a male patient aged 2 to 10 who had a stem cell transplant for chronic granulomatous disease, so the T cells may come from the graft donor. This chain connects TRBV5-1 to TRBJ2-2; weak D call: TRBD1 (6 bases). The DNA for the CDR3 is TGCGCCAGCAGCTCCTTACAGGGTCGGAACACCGGGGAGCTGTTTTTT. Protein product: CASSSLQGRNTGELFF.